Following are 26 T cell receptor beta chains from one sample sequenced in a study of shared T cell receptors in the human thymus. Measured with immunoSEQ multiplex PCR; TCRdb has only the in-frame clones, and not every one. The data hold about 380,000 clones, with 85% to 95% observed a single time. Sequenced material: thymocytes. These receptors originate from a human donor.

The chain uses TRBV11-2 and TRBJ1-3; weak D call: TRBD1 (6 bases). This CDR3 has 18 residues. Germline values: CDR1 SGHAT, CDR2 FQNNGV. Trimming cost V 5 bases and J 0 bases, with 20 bases left between them. CDR3 amino acids: CASSPLQWQGPSGNTIYF. CDR3 in DNA: TGTGCCAGCAGCCCTCTACAGTGGCAGGGGCCCTCTGGAAACACCATATATTTT.

This chain links TRBV28 with TRBJ2-5, with a weak D call TRBD2 (5 bases). The CDR3 length is 15 residues. Trimming pared 6 bases from V and 11 bases from J, leaving 25 bases between. Looked up from germline, CDR1 is MDHEN and CDR2 is SYDVKM. This chain's CDR3 is CASRRVEQNPLKQYF. The CDR3 nucleotides read TGTGCCAGCAGGAGGGTGGAACAGAATCCCCTCAAGCAGTACTTC.

This chain joins TRBV13 and TRBJ2-5; possible D gene TRBD1, 5 bases. From germline, CDR1 is PRHDT and CDR2 FYEKMQ (reference sequence). The CDR3 is 14 amino acids. Deletions cut 0 bases from V and 3 bases from J, with 8 bases between. The CDR3 sequence is CASSLGGREETQYF. CDR3 DNA sequence: TGTGCCAGCAGCTTAGGCGGCAGGGAAGAGACCCAGTACTTC. Variable domain in full (rest from reference TRBV13 and TRBJ2-5): AAGVIQSPRHLIKEKRETATLKCYPIPRHDTVYWYQQGPGQDPQFLISFYEKMQSDKGSIPDRFSAQQFSDYHSELNMSSLELGDSALYFCASSLGGREETQYFGPGTRLLVL.

The chain carries TRBV28 and TRBJ2-1; D gene uncertain. Germline loops: CDR1 MDHEN, CDR2 SYDVKM. CDR3 size: 15 residues. V was trimmed by 1 base and J by 2 bases, leaving 9 bases between them. Here the CDR3 DNA reads TGTGCCAGCAGTTTATTCTGCTGGACCTACAATGAGCAGTTCTTC. Translation: CASSLFCWTYNEQFF. Based on the CDR3 plus reference TRBV28 and TRBJ2-1, the full variable domain is DVKVTQSSRYLVKRTGEKVFLECVQDMDHENMFWYRQDPGLGLRLIYFSYDVKMKEKGDIPEGYSVSREKKERFSLILESASTNQTSMYLCASSLFCWTYNEQFFGPGTRLTVL.

The table lists this clone with a count of one. V is TRBV7-9 and J is TRBJ2-1; weak D call: TRBD2 (6 bases). V was cut by 5 bases and J by 8 bases, with 22 bases left in between. CDR3 length: 16 amino acids. Germline lookup yields CDR1 SEHNR and CDR2 FQNEAQ (reference sequence). The CDR3 DNA reads TGTGCCAGCAGCGCGAACGGAGGGGCAGACGTCTATGAGCAGTTCTTC. It codes for CASSANGGADVYEQFF.

The rearrangement uses TRBV29-1 and TRBJ1-1, with D unclear. Germline CDR1 and CDR2: SQVTM and ANQGSEA. V was shortened by 7 bases and J by 1 base, with 19 bases between the two germline ends. The CDR3 has 15 amino acids. DNA of the CDR3: TGCAGCGCTACCGCCTTTTGGGAGAGGAACACTGAAGCTTTCTTT. Amino acid sequence: CSATAFWERNTEAFF.

This clone was counted once. The chain carries TRBV28 and TRBJ1-5; D is unclear. Germline assignment: CDR1 MDHEN and CDR2 SYDVKM. V gave up 5 bases and J gave up 2 bases, with 19 bases separating them. There are 17 residues in the CDR3. CDR3 sequence: CASSPRGFRECNQPQHF. The CDR3 region has the DNA TGTGCCAGCAGTCCTCGAGGGTTTAGGGAGTGCAATCAGCCCCAGCATTTT.

The chain couples TRBV7-2 to TRBJ2-1; no definite D call. The V and J ends lost 3 bases and 8 bases respectively, with 14 bases between them. This CDR3 has 14 amino acids. Germline assignment: CDR1 SGHTA and CDR2 FQGNSA. The CDR3, as DNA: TGTGCCAGCAGCTTCGCGGTCCAACTGGATGAGCAGTTCTTC. Amino acid sequence: CASSFAVQLDEQFF.

V gene TRBV27 combines with J gene TRBJ2-7; D perhaps matches TRBD1 (5 bases). V was pared by 6 bases and J by 0 bases, with 27 bases between. This CDR3 has 19 amino acids. The V gene's germline CDR1 is MNHEY and CDR2 SMNVEV (reference sequence). CDR3 protein: CASRRRLSKFLQDSYEQYF. DNA for the CDR3: TGTGCCAGCAGGCGTAGGTTATCCAAGTTCTTACAGGACTCCTACGAGCAGTACTTC.

The V and J genes are TRBV28 and TRBJ1-3; unclear D gene. V lost 4 bases, J lost 0 bases, and 10 bases lay in between. CDR3 length: 15 residues. Germline V gene lookup returns CDR1 MDHEN and CDR2 SYDVKM. The CDR3 region is CASSSRSISGNTIYF. The CDR3 coding sequence is TGTGCCAGCAGTTCTAGGAGTATCTCTGGAAACACCATATATTTT.

This chain links TRBV6-5 with TRBJ2-5; 10 nucleotides agree with TRBD1. The V segment lost 5 bases and the J segment 4 bases; nucleotides outside the gene matches: 4. The CDR3 runs 14 residues. Germline V lookup: CDR1 MNHEY, CDR2 SVGAGI. CDR3 nucleotide sequence: TGTGCCAGCAGTCGACAGGGGGCGGGAGAGACCCAGTACTTC. Translated: CASSRQGAGETQYF.

The chain has TRBV11-1 and TRBJ2-5, with D possibly being TRBD1 or TRBD2 (5 bases each). This CDR3 comprises 15 residues. V lost 6 bases, J lost 5 bases, and 19 bases lay in between. CDR1 and CDR2 from the germline V gene are SGHAT and FQDESV (reference sequence). The CDR3 spells CASSPGRAEGETQYF. The CDR3 DNA is TGTGCCAGCAGTCCCGGACGGGCCGAGGGGGAGACCCAGTACTTC.

J is TRBJ2-1 and V is TRBV7-8; 9 positions match TRBD2. Looked up from germline, CDR1 is SGHVS and CDR2 is FQNEAQ. The length of the CDR3 is 18 residues. V lost 7 bases to trimming and J lost 10 bases; unmatched junction nucleotides: 23. The CDR3 here is CASTMGVKFRREGPEQFF. In DNA form, the CDR3 reads TGTGCCAGCACCATGGGGGTGAAGTTCCGGCGGGAGGGCCCCGAGCAGTTCTTC.

J is TRBJ1-1 and V is TRBV28; D may be TRBD1 (5 bases). CDR1 and CDR2 from the germline V gene are MDHEN and SYDVKM. V was trimmed by 4 bases and J by 2 bases, leaving 20 bases between them. This CDR3 is built from 17 residues. In nucleotides, the CDR3 is TGTGCCAGCAGTTCGACGGGGGTCCAGGCTACTAACACTGAAGCTTTCTTT. It codes for CASSSTGVQATNTEAFF.

J is TRBJ2-7 and V is TRBV4-2; TRBD2 matches at 8 bases. This CDR3 contains 19 residues. Germline V gene data show CDR1 as LGHNA and CDR2 as YNFKEQ. The junction had 13 bases not matched to a gene; V was cut back by 0 bases and J by 0 bases. In DNA, the CDR3 is TGTGCCAGCAGCCAAGATCCGGGAGGGGGGGTTCAGAGCTCCTACGAGCAGTACTTC. This codes for CASSQDPGGGVQSSYEQYF.

The V gene is TRBV21-1, the J gene TRBJ1-3. TRBV21-1 is listed as a pseudogene. The CDR3 length is 16 residues. CDR3: CASSKIRARSGNTIYF. The CDR3 nucleotides are TGTGCCAGCAGCAAAATACGGGCCAGGTCTGGAAACACCATATATTTT.

V usage is TRBV29-1 and J usage is TRBJ1-2; perhaps TRBD1 as D (5 bases). Germline V gene sequence: CDR1 SQVTM, CDR2 ANQGSEA. V was clipped by 1 base and J by 1 base, with 7 bases between them. This CDR3 has 13 amino acids. The CDR3 DNA reads TGCAGCGTTGAAGTGACAGTTAACTATGGCTACACCTTC. Translating it yields CSVEVTVNYGYTF.

The CDR3: CASSTRQGPNYGYTF. The CDR3 bases are TGCGCCAGCAGCACCCGACAGGGCCCTAACTATGGCTACACCTTC. The chain links TRBV5-1 to TRBJ1-2; TRBD1 matches 7 bases. The length of the CDR3 is 15 residues. V was clipped by 4 bases and J by 0 bases; unmatched bases: 6. CDR1 and CDR2 (germline): SGHRS, YFSETQ.

V gene TRBV7-9 combines with J gene TRBJ1-2; no clear D gene. The V end lost 2 bases, the J end lost 4 bases, and 14 bases lay between the germline ends. The CDR3 is 15 residues long. Germline-derived CDR1 and CDR2 are SEHNR and FQNEAQ (reference sequence). Here the CDR3 reads CASSLSPAEVYGYTF. DNA for the CDR3: TGTGCCAGCAGCTTAAGCCCCGCGGAGGTCTATGGCTACACCTTC.

The chain carries TRBV18 and TRBJ1-5, with a tentative D call TRBD1 (6 bases). The CDR3 runs to 20 residues. V shed 6 bases and J shed 0 bases, with 27 bases lying between them. Germline V lookup: CDR1 KGHSH, CDR2 LQKENI. Here the CDR3 reads CASSPGGGPDHKNSNQPQHF. The CDR3 DNA sequence: TGTGCCAGCTCTCCCGGAGGGGGGCCGGACCACAAGAATAGCAATCAGCCCCAGCATTTT.

The V call is TRBV5-4, the J call TRBJ2-7; D remains ambiguous. Germline values: CDR1 SGHNT, CDR2 YYREEE (reference sequence). With 1 base removed from V and 6 bases from J, the gap between germline ends came to 8 bases. The CDR3 spans 12 residues. The CDR3: CASSLLSGEQYF. The CDR3 DNA follows: TGTGCCAGCAGCTTGTTATCTGGCGAGCAGTACTTC.

The gene calls are TRBV7-3 and TRBJ2-7, with 8 bases aligning to TRBD1. Germline V gene lookup returns CDR1 SGHTA and CDR2 FQGTGA. The CDR3 runs 16 residues. V shed 0 bases and J 3 bases; nucleotides not matched to a gene: 7. The DNA of the CDR3 is TGTGCCAGCAGCTTAACCCGATCAGGGGGCATCTACGAGCAGTACTTC. Its protein product is CASSLTRSGGIYEQYF.

This sequence joins TRBV7-9 and TRBJ2-3, with D hard to call. Deletions cut 6 bases from V and 0 bases from J, with 13 bases between. CDR1 and CDR2 from the germline V gene are SEHNR and FQNEAQ (reference sequence). The CDR3 runs 15 residues. In DNA form, the CDR3 reads TGTGCCAGCAGTTCCACATATTCTAGCACAGATACGCAGTATTTT. Its protein product is CASSSTYSSTDTQYF.

This clone was observed a single time. V gene TRBV28 combines with J gene TRBJ1-1; a weak D match, TRBD1 (6 bases). This CDR3 spans 15 amino acids. Trimming pared 3 bases from V and 1 base from J, leaving 12 bases between. In germline, CDR1 is MDHEN, CDR2 SYDVKM. CDR3 sequence reads: CASSFRATGNTEAFF. In DNA form, the CDR3 reads TGTGCCAGCAGTTTTAGGGCGACAGGGAACACTGAAGCTTTCTTT. Complete variable domain (other parts from reference TRBV28 and TRBJ1-1): DVKVTQSSRYLVKRTGEKVFLECVQDMDHENMFWYRQDPGLGLRLIYFSYDVKMKEKGDIPEGYSVSREKKERFSLILESASTNQTSMYLCASSFRATGNTEAFFGQGTRLTVV.

The V call is TRBV27, the J call TRBJ1-1; no clear D. The length of the CDR3 is 14 residues. Trimming took 3 bases from V and 1 from J, leaving 9 bases between them. Per the germline V gene, CDR1 is MNHEY and CDR2 is SMNVEV (reference sequence). For the CDR3, the DNA is TGTGCCAGCAGTTTTTCCACCTCGAACACTGAAGCTTTCTTT. Its translation: CASSFSTSNTEAFF.

The rearrangement uses TRBV5-1 and TRBJ2-1; 14 nucleotides agree with TRBD2. The J segment lost 6 bases and the V segment lost 4 bases, leaving 6 bases of the junction unmatched. The germline V gene encodes CDR1 SGHRS and CDR2 YFSETQ. The CDR3 has 16 amino acids. CDR3 coding DNA: TGCGCCAGCAGCATGGGACTAGCGGGAGTTTCCAATGAGCAGTTCTTC. Translating it yields CASSMGLAGVSNEQFF. Variable domain in full (rest from reference TRBV5-1 and TRBJ2-1): KAGVTQTPRYLIKTRGQQVTLSCSPISGHRSVSWYQQTPGQGLQFLFEYFSETQRNKGNFPGRFSGRQFSNSRSEMNVSTLELGDSALYLCASSMGLAGVSNEQFFGPGTRLTVL.